The TCR beta chain described here comes from a study of CD8+CD57+ T cells in acquired aplastic anemia. The overall study: Mean DNA quantity obtained from sorted CD4+ and CD8+ cells was 3.2 ug.

Both TCR beta VDJ combination and CDR3 sequence profiling were carried out. Genomic DNA was the template for this profiling. Each CDR3 protein gets one entry after TCRdb re-called the reads with MiXCR. The sample holds a few hundred thousand distinct CDR3 sequences, around 60% seen once. This clonotype appeared once. CDR1 is SGHRS, CDR2 YFSETQ, per germline. Trimming pared 1 base from V and 3 bases from J, leaving 11 bases between. CDR3 length: 14 residues. This chain links TRBV5-1 with TRBJ2-7, with D uncertain. The TCR was taken from a human donor with severe aplastic anemia or a healthy control (not recorded which). Sequencing was done on a sample of sorted CD4+, CD8+, or CD8+CD57+ T cells (not recorded which) from PBMCs. CDR3 loop: CASSLSSQIYEQYF. The CDR3 DNA reads TGCGCCAGCAGCTTGTCCAGCCAAATCTACGAGCAGTACTTC.